This T cell receptor beta chain was retrieved from a study of cytomegalovirus exposure and HLA in healthy donors. With regard to this clone: Antigen unknown.

From germline, CDR1 is SQVTM and CDR2 ANQGSEA. The CDR3 runs to 13 residues. The ends were cut back, 4 bases at V and 7 bases at J, with 13 bases in the middle. Unrecorded immune exposures were likely, despite nominal health at sampling. Overall study results and limits: Cytomegalovirus association was assigned to some 160 TCR beta chains. Association with HLA alleles at 0.05 false discovery rate was found for 16,951 TCR beta sequences in a later analysis. Likely technical artifact: a cluster of highly shared sequence variants.

Both 60 Vbeta primers and 13 Jbeta primers went into the PCR. Libraries were prepared by immunoSEQ multiplex PCR; TCRdb keeps only in-frame clonotypes and omits some of them. In the table there are about 200,000 clones, roughly 79% of which are singletons. The receptor's source is a male donor in good health and CMV-seronegative. The rearrangement links TRBV29-1 to TRBJ1-4; D may be TRBD1 (6 bases). The sample consisted of PBMCs. CDR3 sequence (DNA): TGCAGCGTTGTGTGGGGGCGCGGTGAAAAACTGTTTTTT. This translates into CSVVWGRGEKLFF.